This record covers a single T cell receptor (beta chain). Its antigen is undetermined. The sample comes from a study of cytomegalovirus exposure and HLA in healthy donors. Study-wide results and limits: One later analysis, an examination of the 120 validation repertoires, found that first-cohort TCR clusters tended to co-occur in them. 150 or so TCR beta chains were listed as cytomegalovirus-associated. It was reportedly the case that the classifier diagnosed cytomegalovirus status with high specificity and sensitivity.

Repertoires were generated with immunoSEQ multiplex PCR, while TCRdb's copy carries only in-frame clones and drops some. This sample carries about 68,000 clones, about 90% of them seen once, and the ten largest clones take about 3%. The donors belonged to the approximately 120-subject validation cohort, separate from the approximately 700-subject first cohort. V was pared by 6 bases and J by 6 bases, with 14 bases between. Germline values: CDR1 SNHLY, CDR2 FYNNEI. The CDR3 covers 14 residues. This sequence originates from a man aged 18 to 29 in good health and CMV-seronegative. The chain is built from TRBV2 and TRBJ2-2; D perhaps matches TRBD1 (6 bases). Sequencing used PBMCs. CDR3 in amino acids: CASRETRGPGELFF. CDR3 bases: TGTGCCAGCAGAGAAACCAGGGGCCCCGGGGAGCTGTTTTTT.